This T cell receptor beta chain was sequenced in a study of cytomegalovirus exposure and HLA in healthy donors. As for the study in general: In an earlier analysis, almost 120 million unique TCR beta sequences were found from 150 million to 200 million T cells.

Study outcomes and limitations: Evidence from a later analysis indicated that most CMV-associated TCR beta chains looked HLA-restricted. Accurate predictions that matched the HLA-A and HLA-B alleles of most subjects were reportedly made from TCR beta sequences. Researchers counted about 150 TCR beta chains as cytomegalovirus-associated.

This CDR3 contains 15 residues. Trimming at V came to 0 bases and at J to 5 bases, leaving 5 bases not matched to a gene. Germline lookup yields CDR1 WSHSY and CDR2 SAAADI. This clone showed up just once. Its antigen remains unknown. The PCR contained 60 Vbeta and 13 Jbeta primers. Repertoires were generated with immunoSEQ multiplex PCR, while TCRdb's copy carries only in-frame clones and drops some. This table holds roughly 140,000 clones, around 75% found once. The source is a human donor in good health. The chain employs TRBV10-2 and TRBJ2-5; 8 bases are a match to TRBD2. The sequencing input was PBMCs. The CDR3 nucleotides read TGCGCCAGCAGTGAGTCGGGACTAGGTCCGGAGACCCAGTACTTC. Translated: CASSESGLGPETQYF.